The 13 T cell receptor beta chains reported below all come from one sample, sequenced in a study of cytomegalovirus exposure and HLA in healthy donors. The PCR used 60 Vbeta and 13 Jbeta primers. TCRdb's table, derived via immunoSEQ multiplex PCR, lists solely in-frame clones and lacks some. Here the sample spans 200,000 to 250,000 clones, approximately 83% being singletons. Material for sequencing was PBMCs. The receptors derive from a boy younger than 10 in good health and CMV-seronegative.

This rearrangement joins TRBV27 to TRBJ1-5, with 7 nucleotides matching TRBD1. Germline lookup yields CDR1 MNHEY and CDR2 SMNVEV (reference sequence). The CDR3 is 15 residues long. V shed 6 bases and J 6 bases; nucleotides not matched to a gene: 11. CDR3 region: CASSPRGLSIQPQHF. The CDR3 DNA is TGTGCCAGCAGCCCCAGGGGGTTATCTATTCAGCCCCAGCATTTT.

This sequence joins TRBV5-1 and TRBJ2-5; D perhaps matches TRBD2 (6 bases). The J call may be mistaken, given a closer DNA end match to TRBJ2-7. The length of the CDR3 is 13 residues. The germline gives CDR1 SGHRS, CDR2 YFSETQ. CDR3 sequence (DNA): TGCGCCAGCAGCTCGGGGGTGGGTTACGAGCAGTACTTC. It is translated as CASSSGVGYEQYF.

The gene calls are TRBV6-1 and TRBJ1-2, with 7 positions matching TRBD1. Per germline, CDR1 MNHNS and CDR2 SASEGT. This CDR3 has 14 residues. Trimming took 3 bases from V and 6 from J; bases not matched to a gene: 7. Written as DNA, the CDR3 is TGTGCCAGCAGTGATCGATTGACAGGGAATGGCTACACCTTC. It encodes CASSDRLTGNGYTF.

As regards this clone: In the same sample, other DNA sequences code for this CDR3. Here the CDR3 reads CASSVDGRGETQYF. CDR3 DNA: TGTGCCAGCAGCGTAGATGGGAGAGGGGAGACCCAGTACTTC. The rearrangement links TRBV9 to TRBJ2-5; tentative D call: TRBD2 (5 bases). Germline CDR1 reads SGDLS; CDR2 reads YYNGEE. CDR3 length equals 14 residues. Trimming cost V 0 bases and J 5 bases, with 11 bases left between them.

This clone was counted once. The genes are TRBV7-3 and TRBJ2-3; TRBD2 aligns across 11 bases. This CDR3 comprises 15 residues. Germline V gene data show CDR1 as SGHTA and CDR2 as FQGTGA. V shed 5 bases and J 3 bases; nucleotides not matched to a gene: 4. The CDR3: CASSLTSGETDTQYF. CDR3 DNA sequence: TGTGCCAGCAGCCTGACTAGCGGGGAGACAGATACGCAGTATTTT.

The CDR3 DNA sequence: TGCGCCAGCAGCCCTATGGACTTTCTAAACACCGGGGAGCTGTTTTTT. Amino acids: CASSPMDFLNTGELFF. V gene TRBV4-1 combines with J gene TRBJ2-2, with a tentative D call TRBD2 (5 bases). The CDR3 is made up of 16 amino acids. Germline CDR1 and CDR2: MGHRA and YSYEKL. Trimming took off 4 bases at V and 2 bases at J, with 14 bases between the two ends.

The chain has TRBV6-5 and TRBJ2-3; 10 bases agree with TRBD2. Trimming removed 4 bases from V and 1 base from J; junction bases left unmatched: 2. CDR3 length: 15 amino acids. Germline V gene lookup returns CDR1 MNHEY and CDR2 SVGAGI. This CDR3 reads CASSLTSGGTDTQYF. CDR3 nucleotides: TGTGCCAGCAGTTTAACTAGCGGGGGCACAGATACGCAGTATTTT.

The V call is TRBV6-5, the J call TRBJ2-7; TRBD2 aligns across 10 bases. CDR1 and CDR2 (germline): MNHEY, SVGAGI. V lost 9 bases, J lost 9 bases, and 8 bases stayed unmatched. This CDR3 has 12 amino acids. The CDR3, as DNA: TGTGCCAGTAGCGGGGGGCCTCGCGGGCAGTACTTC. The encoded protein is CASSGGPRGQYF.

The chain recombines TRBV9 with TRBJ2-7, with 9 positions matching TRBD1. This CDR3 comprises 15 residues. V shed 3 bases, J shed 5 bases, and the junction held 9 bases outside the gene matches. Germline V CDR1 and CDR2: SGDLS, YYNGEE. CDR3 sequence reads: CASSDGTGSHNEQYF. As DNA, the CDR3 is TGTGCCAGCAGCGACGGGACAGGGAGTCACAACGAGCAGTACTTC.

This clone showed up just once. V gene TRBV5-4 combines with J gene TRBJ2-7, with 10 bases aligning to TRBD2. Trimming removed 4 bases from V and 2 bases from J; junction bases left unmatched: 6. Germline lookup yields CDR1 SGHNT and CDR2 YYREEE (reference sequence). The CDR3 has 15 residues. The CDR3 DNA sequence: TGTGCCAGCAGCCTTAAACTAGCGGGACCCTACGAGCAGTACTTC. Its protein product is CASSLKLAGPYEQYF.

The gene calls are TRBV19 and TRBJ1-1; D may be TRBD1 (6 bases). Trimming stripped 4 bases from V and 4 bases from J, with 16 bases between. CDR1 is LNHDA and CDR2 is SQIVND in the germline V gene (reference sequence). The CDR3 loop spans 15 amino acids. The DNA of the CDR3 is TGTGCCAGTAGTACACAGGGAGGGGGGAGCACTGAAGCTTTCTTT. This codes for CASSTQGGGSTEAFF.

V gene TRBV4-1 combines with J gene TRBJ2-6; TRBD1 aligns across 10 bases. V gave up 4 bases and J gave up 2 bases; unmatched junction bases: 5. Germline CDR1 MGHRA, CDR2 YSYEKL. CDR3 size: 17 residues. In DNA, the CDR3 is TGCGCCAGCAGCCCCCGGGACAGGGGTGCTGGGGCCAACGTCCTGACTTTC. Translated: CASSPRDRGAGANVLTF.

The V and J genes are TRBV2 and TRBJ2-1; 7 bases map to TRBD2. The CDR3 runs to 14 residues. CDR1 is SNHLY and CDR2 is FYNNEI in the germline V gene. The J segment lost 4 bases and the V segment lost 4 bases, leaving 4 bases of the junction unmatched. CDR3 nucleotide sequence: TGTGCCAGCAGTGCTAGCGGCGGGTACAATGAGCAGTTCTTC. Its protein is CASSASGGYNEQFF.